The source of this TCR beta chain is a study of technical replicates of blood from four donors. Sequencing used immunoSEQ multiplex PCR; TCRdb keeps in-frame clones, though not all of them. The sample shows 60,000 to 80,000 clones, about 88% of them seen only once. The CDR3 has 15 amino acids. The ends were cut back, 6 bases at V and 2 bases at J, with 17 bases in the middle. Per germline, CDR1 SGDLS and CDR2 YYNGEE. This TCR came from a human donor in good health. Some clones in this sample may be carry-over from other donors' samples. The V gene is TRBV9, the J gene TRBJ1-2; maybe TRBD1 (5 bases). The source material was PBMCs. CDR3 nucleotides: TGTGCCAGCACCCCAGGGCGGGGGGTGAACTATGGCTACACCTTC. Translating it yields CASTPGRGVNYGYTF.